The 17 T cell receptor beta chains in this list originate from one sample, sequenced in a study of control samples from healthy donors and cancer patients. The table came from immunoSEQ multiplex PCR; TCRdb's copy has only in-frame clones and leaves some out. Among around 84,000 clones listed, roughly 91% were seen once. The specimen sequenced was blood. All receptors come from a man aged 25 to 45 in good health.

This chain's CDR3 is CSASDPGQGVYSEQFF. For the CDR3, the DNA is TGCAGTGCTAGTGACCCGGGACAGGGTGTGTATAGTGAGCAGTTCTTC. This sequence joins TRBV20-1 and TRBJ2-1; 9 bases map to TRBD1. The germline CDR1 and CDR2 sequences are DFQATT and SNEGSKA (reference sequence). The CDR3 length is 16 residues. The V and J ends lost 3 bases and 9 bases, in that order; junction bases with no gene match: 15.

The chain carries TRBV24-1 and TRBJ2-1, with 8 bases aligning to TRBD1. The germline gives CDR1 KGHDR, CDR2 SFDVKD. Trimming cost V 4 bases and J 7 bases; bases outside gene matches: 8. The CDR3 is 15 residues long. CDR3 in amino acids: CATSDQDRAKNEQFF. The CDR3 nucleotides read TGTGCCACCAGTGACCAGGACAGGGCGAAGAATGAGCAGTTCTTC.

The gene calls are TRBV19 and TRBJ2-5, with a possible D match to TRBD1 (5 bases). Looked up from germline, CDR1 is LNHDA and CDR2 is SQIVND (reference sequence). V dropped 3 bases and J dropped 2 bases, with 10 bases sitting between them. The CDR3 is 14 amino acids. The CDR3 sequence: CASSMFDSQETQYF. CDR3 nucleotide sequence: TGTGCCAGTAGTATGTTCGACAGTCAAGAGACCCAGTACTTC.

The chain recombines TRBV5-4 with TRBJ2-1; TRBD1 aligns across 11 bases. This CDR3 has 17 amino acids. V was pared by 0 bases and J by 2 bases, with 4 bases of the junction left unmatched. CDR1 SGHNT and CDR2 YYREEE come from the germline V gene (reference sequence). CDR3 bases: TGTGCCAGCAGCTTGGGGACAGGGGGCGCCACCTACAATGAGCAGTTCTTC. This encodes CASSLGTGGATYNEQFF.

The chain has TRBV19 and TRBJ1-2, with TRBD1 as a possible D gene (6 bases). V was cut by 7 bases and J by 0 bases, with 24 bases left in between. Per the germline V gene, CDR1 is LNHDA and CDR2 is SQIVND (reference sequence). The CDR3 covers 18 residues. The CDR3: CASTSVGGARGTNYGYTF. The CDR3 coding sequence is TGTGCCAGTACCTCCGTAGGGGGGGCGAGAGGAACTAACTATGGCTACACCTTC.

The chain combines TRBV3-1 (or the pseudogene TRBV3-2) with TRBJ2-3; tentatively, D is TRBD2 (7 bases). Trimming left V 2 bases short and J 4 bases short, with 19 bases between. This CDR3 is 17 amino acids long. Germline V lookup: CDR1 LGHDT, CDR2 YNNKEL (reference sequence). The CDR3 loop reads CASSQKRGGIGADTQYF. Here the CDR3 DNA reads TGTGCCAGCAGCCAAAAAAGGGGGGGAATCGGGGCAGATACGCAGTATTTT.

This clone has a single count. The chain combines TRBV18 with TRBJ1-5; possible D gene TRBD1, 6 bases. CDR1 KGHSH and CDR2 LQKENI come from the germline V gene. Trimming shortened V by 6 bases and J by 1 base, and 7 bases separated the two germline ends. This CDR3 region has 13 residues. In DNA, the CDR3 is TGTGCCAGCTCGCAGGGGAGCAATCAGCCCCAGCATTTT. It codes for CASSQGSNQPQHF.

The CDR3 DNA follows: TGCGCCAGCAGCTTGGTGGCAGTTAGCTCCTATAATTCACCCCTCCACTTT. Its protein is CASSLVAVSSYNSPLHF. V gene TRBV5-1 combines with J gene TRBJ1-6; D ambiguous. Germline loops: CDR1 SGHRS, CDR2 YFSETQ. V lost 0 bases, J lost 0 bases, and 10 bases lay in between. The CDR3 has 17 amino acids.

A note on this clone: This sample also contains other DNA sequences that code for the same CDR3. The chain joins TRBV6-7 to TRBJ1-2; perhaps TRBD1 as D (5 bases). Being an ORF, TRBV6-7 has a function that is uncertain. With 0 bases removed from V and 5 bases from J, the gap between germline ends came to 13 bases. The length of the CDR3 is 15 residues. In DNA form, the CDR3 reads TGTGCCAGCAGTTACTCTGCCGGGACTGTGTATGGCTACACCTTC. Encoded protein: CASSYSAGTVYGYTF.

The rearrangement joins TRBV4-2 to TRBJ2-7, with 11 bases identical to TRBD2. Losses at the gene ends were 2 bases for V and 3 bases for J; bases not matched to a gene: 3. From germline, CDR1 is LGHNA and CDR2 YNFKEQ. The CDR3 is 15 amino acids. Written as DNA, the CDR3 is TGTGCCAGCAGCCAAATAGCGGGAGGGCTCTACGAGCAGTACTTC. It is translated as CASSQIAGGLYEQYF.

V gene TRBV29-1 combines with J gene TRBJ1-1; a possible D gene is TRBD1 (5 bases). V lost 3 bases, J lost 4 bases, and 18 bases lay in between. The CDR3 covers 15 residues. Germline values: CDR1 SQVTM, CDR2 ANQGSEA. Here the CDR3 DNA reads TGCAGCGTTGACACAGGCTATCGAGTAGGCACTGAAGCTTTCTTT. This codes for CSVDTGYRVGTEAFF.

This chain links TRBV30 with TRBJ2-1; TRBD1 matches 7 bases. The CDR3 extends over 16 amino acids. V trimming: 0 bases; J trimming: 3 bases; junction bases outside the gene matches: 8. Germline V CDR1 and CDR2: GTSNPN, SVGIG (reference sequence). The CDR3 nucleotides read TGTGCCTGGAGTGTTCCGGGACAGCTTGGCTACAATGAGCAGTTCTTC. Residues: CAWSVPGQLGYNEQFF.

The rearrangement uses TRBV18 and TRBJ1-3; possible D gene TRBD1, 5 bases. CDR1 is KGHSH, CDR2 LQKENI, per germline. The V end lost 6 bases, the J end lost 2 bases, and 11 bases lay between the germline ends. This CDR3 comprises 14 residues. CDR3 residues: CASSSGTAGNTIYF. Written as DNA, the CDR3 is TGTGCCAGCTCCTCCGGGACGGCTGGAAACACCATATATTTT.

The chain recombines TRBV6-5 with TRBJ1-1, with D uncertain. This CDR3 region has 15 residues. The V gene's germline CDR1 is MNHEY and CDR2 SVGAGI. V was pared by 10 bases and J by 1 base, with 19 bases between. The CDR3 DNA reads as TGTGCCACCTTTGCGGCGGGGAGGTCGAACACTGAAGCTTTCTTT. Translating gives CATFAAGRSNTEAFF.

The chain has TRBV7-6 and TRBJ2-7; D is possibly TRBD2 (6 bases). Per germline, CDR1 SGHVS and CDR2 FNYEAQ. There are 15 residues in the CDR3. Trimming stripped 4 bases from V and 0 bases from J, with 13 bases between. The CDR3 here is CASSSGSGPSYEQYF. CDR3 in DNA: TGTGCCAGCAGCTCCGGGAGCGGTCCCTCCTACGAGCAGTACTTC.

V gene TRBV3-1 (or the pseudogene TRBV3-2) combines with J gene TRBJ1-2, with 7 bases aligning to TRBD1. In germline, CDR1 is LGHDT, CDR2 YNNKEL (reference sequence). J gave up 2 bases and V 1 base, and 4 bases lay outside the gene matches. The CDR3 loop spans 15 amino acids. Written as DNA, the CDR3 is TGTGCCAGCAGCCAAGGAGGGGGACAGAACTATGGCTACACCTTC. This sequence encodes CASSQGGGQNYGYTF.

V and J are TRBV14 and TRBJ1-2; the D is unclear. The germline V and J ends were trimmed by 0 bases and 4 bases, with 9 bases remaining between them. The germline V gene has CDR1 SGHDN and CDR2 FVKESK. The CDR3 has 14 amino acids. CDR3: CASSQDRGIYGYTF. The CDR3 DNA is TGTGCCAGCAGCCAAGATCGCGGAATCTATGGCTACACCTTC.